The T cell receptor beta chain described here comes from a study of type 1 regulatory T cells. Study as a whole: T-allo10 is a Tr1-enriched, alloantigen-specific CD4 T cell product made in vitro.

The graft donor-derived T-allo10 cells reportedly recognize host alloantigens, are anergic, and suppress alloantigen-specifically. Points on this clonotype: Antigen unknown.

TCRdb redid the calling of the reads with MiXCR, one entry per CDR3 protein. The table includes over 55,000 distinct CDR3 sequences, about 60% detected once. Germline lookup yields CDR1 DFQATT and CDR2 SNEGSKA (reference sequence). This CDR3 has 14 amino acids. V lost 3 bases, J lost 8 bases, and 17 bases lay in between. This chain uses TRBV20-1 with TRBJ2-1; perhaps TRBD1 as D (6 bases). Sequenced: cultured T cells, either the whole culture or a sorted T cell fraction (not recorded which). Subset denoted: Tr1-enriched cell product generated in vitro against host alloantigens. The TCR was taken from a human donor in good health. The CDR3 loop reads CSASNPQGRDEQFF. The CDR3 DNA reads TGCAGTGCTAGTAACCCCCAGGGGAGAGATGAGCAGTTCTTC.